Listed here are 11 T cell receptor beta chains from one sample, sequenced in a study of T cells in Graves' hyperthyroidism and ophthalmopathy. Researchers amplified the TCR beta CDR3 regions from RNA transcripts. A first-round RT-PCR of the TCR CDR3 used the HTBI primer set. TCRdb re-called the multiplex PCR reads through MiXCR, storing one row per CDR3 protein. The sample lists a few hundred thousand distinct CDR3 sequences, roughly 13% occurring once. Material for sequencing was blood. The receptors originated from a woman between 18 and 29 years old with Graves' hyperthyroidism.

V gene TRBV19 combines with J gene TRBJ2-1; weak D call: TRBD1 (5 bases). This CDR3 region has 13 residues. V lost 1 base, J lost 8 bases, and 9 bases lay in between. CDR1 and CDR2 from the germline V gene are LNHDA and SQIVND (reference sequence). CDR3 sequence reads: CASSIGQLYEQFF. The CDR3 DNA is TGTGCCAGTAGTATAGGACAGTTGTATGAGCAGTTCTTC.

This clonotype was detected ten times or more. The V gene is TRBV7-2, the J gene TRBJ1-1, with 7 bases matching TRBD1. J was trimmed by 6 bases and V by 6 bases; bases with no gene match: 13. This CDR3 is built from 15 residues. CDR1 is SGHTA and CDR2 is FQGNSA in the germline V gene. CDR3: CASRGGQKSGPEAFF. DNA for the CDR3: TGTGCCAGCAGGGGGGGACAGAAGTCGGGCCCTGAAGCTTTCTTT.

This clonotype appeared a few times. The chain recombines TRBV10-3 with TRBJ1-1; D is undetermined. The CDR3 is made up of 15 amino acids. The V end was cut by 8 bases, the J end by 3 bases, with 19 bases between. Germline V gene sequence: CDR1 ENHRY, CDR2 SYGVKD. The CDR3 protein is CAIALGPPGDTEAFF. CDR3 DNA sequence: TGTGCCATCGCTTTGGGCCCCCCCGGGGACACTGAAGCTTTCTTT.

This clonotype was detected many times. The chain joins TRBV27 to TRBJ2-1; 8 bases fit TRBD1. The CDR3 sequence is 13 residues long. Germline values: CDR1 MNHEY, CDR2 SMNVEV (reference sequence). Germline trimming cut 6 bases from V and 10 bases from J; bases unmatched to any gene: 8. CDR3 sequence: CASSSGQGIEQFF. CDR3 bases: TGTGCCAGCAGCTCCGGACAGGGCATCGAGCAGTTCTTC.

In its sample, this clonotype was seen a few times. DNA of the CDR3: TGTGCCAGCAGCGTAGGGGCCCGGGCGGATGGCTACACCTTC. This encodes CASSVGARADGYTF. J is TRBJ1-2 and V is TRBV9; no definite D call. V dropped 0 bases and J dropped 6 bases, with 12 bases sitting between them. Germline V gene sequence: CDR1 SGDLS, CDR2 YYNGEE. This CDR3 is built from 14 residues.

The chain employs TRBV3-1 and TRBJ1-1; D is undetermined. The V gene lost 3 bases and the J gene lost 0 bases, with 11 bases spanning the gap. In germline, CDR1 is LGHDT, CDR2 YNNKEL (reference sequence). This CDR3 is 15 amino acids long. This CDR3 is CASSHGRVMNTEAFF. CDR3 coding DNA: TGTGCCAGCAGCCATGGCCGGGTCATGAACACTGAAGCTTTCTTT.

This clonotype was counted at least ten times. J is TRBJ1-5 and V is TRBV28, with 8 nucleotides matching TRBD1. V lost 5 bases, J lost 0 bases, and 6 bases stayed unmatched. This CDR3 is 16 amino acids long. CDR1 MDHEN and CDR2 SYDVKM come from the germline V gene. This CDR3 is CASSDGTGYSNQPQHF. CDR3 nucleotide sequence: TGTGCCAGCAGTGACGGGACAGGATATAGCAATCAGCCCCAGCATTTT.

There are a few counts of this clonotype. It may be a read error: a sequence one base away is much more abundant. The genes are TRBV6-2 or TRBV6-3 and TRBJ2-7; D may be TRBD1 (6 bases). Germline assignment: CDR1 MNHEY and CDR2 SVGEGT. The CDR3 sequence is 16 residues long. Here the CDR3 reads CAGSGARRTVPYEQYF. CDR3 bases: TGTGCCGGCAGCGGCGCGCGCCGGACAGTTCCCTACGAGCAGTACTTC.

This clonotype was observed many times. The genes are TRBV5-5 and TRBJ2-1; TRBD1 matches 12 bases. From germline, CDR1 is SGHKS and CDR2 YYEKEE (reference sequence). CDR3 length: 15 residues. Trimming cost V 4 bases and J 5 bases; bases outside gene matches: 4. CDR3: CASSGGTGGHNEQFF. In nucleotides, the CDR3 is TGTGCCAGCAGCGGGGGGACAGGGGGCCACAATGAGCAGTTCTTC. The variable domain in full, completed from reference TRBV5-5 and TRBJ2-1, reads DAGVTQSPTHLIKTRGQQVTLRCSPISGHKSVSWYQQVLGQGPQFIFQYYEKEERGRGNFPDRFSARQFPNYSSELNVNALLLGDSALYLCASSGGTGGHNEQFFGPGTRLTVL.

The chain is built from TRBV19 and TRBJ2-1, with 8 nucleotides matching TRBD2. V shed 3 bases, J shed 4 bases, and the junction held 8 bases outside the gene matches. Germline-derived CDR1 and CDR2 are LNHDA and SQIVND (reference sequence). The CDR3 covers 16 residues. As DNA, the CDR3 is TGTGCCAGTAGTATGGATGCGGGAGGCCTATACAATGAGCAGTTCTTC. Its translation is CASSMDAGGLYNEQFF.

Only a few counts were recorded for this clonotype. The CDR3 sequence is CSVQKGRDDYEQYF. For the CDR3, the DNA is TGCAGCGTTCAAAAGGGTAGGGATGACTACGAGCAGTACTTC. This chain uses TRBV29-1 with TRBJ2-7; no reliable D call. V was shortened by 5 bases and J by 3 bases, with 17 bases between the two germline ends. The CDR3 runs 14 residues. Per germline, CDR1 SQVTM and CDR2 ANQGSEA.